The entry that follows covers one TCR beta chain sequence. The antigen is undetermined. This record belongs to a study of OX40 agonist ivuxolimab in advanced cancers. Whole-study results and caveats: Among expanded peripheral T cells, antigen specificity went undetermined.

Per the germline V gene, CDR1 is MDHEN and CDR2 is SYDVKM. There are 13 residues in the CDR3. The V end lost 1 base, the J end lost 5 bases, and 8 bases lay between the germline ends. Assay: immunoSEQ multiplex PCR; the TCRdb copy retains only in-frame clones and omits some. The sample includes some 74,000 clones, less than 90% of them seen just once. This chain joins TRBV28 and TRBJ1-1; a weak D match, TRBD1 (5 bases). The input for sequencing was CD4+ or CD8+ T cells sorted from blood, taken in a trial of the OX40 agonist ivuxolimab. The sequence came from an adult with an advanced solid tumor such as melanoma, head and neck, liver or kidney cancer. In nucleotides, the CDR3 is TGTGCCAGCAGTTTATCAGGGAGAACTGAAGCTTTCTTT. Protein sequence: CASSLSGRTEAFF.